The rows below give T cell receptor beta chains drawn from one sample of a study of T-cell memory formation after mild COVID-19. TCRdb itself ran the 5' RACE reads through MiXCR, one entry per CDR3 protein. The table has 300,000 to 400,000 distinct CDR3 sequences, 10% to 15% seen once. Material for sequencing was PBMCs or a T cell subset sorted from them (not recorded which). These receptors all come from a man aged 18 to 30 who had mild COVID-19 (a few samples of this study predate the infection). Cell type and time point are not known. The CDR3 runs from the conserved cysteine through the conserved F or W. A D gene is named only where the DNA matches it firmly. Not every row has a clone size; where given, it reads once, few, many or a size class.

d_call: NA; j_call: TRBJ2-7; clone_size: many; v_call: TRBV12-3/TRBV12-4; cdr3_nt: TGTGCCAGCAGCGGACCGCACTACGAGCAGTACTTC; cdr3_aa: CASSGPHYEQYF
d_call: NA; j_call: TRBJ2-1; clone_size: NA; v_call: TRBV4-3; cdr3_nt: TGCGCCAGCAGCCAAGAAGTCCGGGGTCTAGGCAATGAGCAGTTCTTC; cdr3_aa: CASSQEVRGLGNEQFF
d_call: NA; j_call: TRBJ2-2; clone_size: few; v_call: TRBV5-1; cdr3_nt: TGCGCCAGCAGCTTGGAGGGCAGACCCAACACCGGGGAGCTGTTTTTT; cdr3_aa: CASSLEGRPNTGELFF
d_call: NA; j_call: TRBJ1-1; clone_size: few; v_call: TRBV14; cdr3_nt: TGTGCCAGCAGACCACGGGGTCGCACTGAAGCTTTCTTT; cdr3_aa: CASRPRGRTEAFF
d_call: TRBD1; j_call: TRBJ1-4; clone_size: few; v_call: TRBV5-1; cdr3_nt: TGCGCCAGCAGCTTGGGTGACAGGGGCAATGAAAAACTGTTTTTT; cdr3_aa: CASSLGDRGNEKLFF
d_call: NA; j_call: TRBJ2-3; clone_size: few; v_call: TRBV7-2; cdr3_nt: TGTGCCAGCAGCAGCCGGGAGAGTGATACGCAGTATTTT; cdr3_aa: CASSSRESDTQYF
d_call: NA; j_call: TRBJ2-3; clone_size: NA; v_call: TRBV7-8; cdr3_nt: TGTGCCAGCAGCCCCACAGAATCTAGCACAGATACGCAGTATTTT; cdr3_aa: CASSPTESSTDTQYF
d_call: NA; j_call: TRBJ2-2; clone_size: NA; v_call: TRBV28; cdr3_nt: TGTGCCAGCAGTTTAATCCGGAACGCCGACCGAGCGTCGCCCGGGGAGCTGTTTTTT; cdr3_aa: CASSLIRNADRASPGELFF
d_call: NA; j_call: TRBJ2-2; clone_size: NA; v_call: TRBV6-2/TRBV6-3; cdr3_nt: TGTGCCAGCAGTTGGACCAGGAACACCGGGGAGCTGTTTTTT; cdr3_aa: CASSWTRNTGELFF
d_call: TRBD1; j_call: TRBJ2-7; clone_size: NA; v_call: TRBV5-1; cdr3_nt: TGCGCCAGCAGCCCCCCCGGGACAGGGCGACACGAGCAGTACTTC; cdr3_aa: CASSPPGTGRHEQYF
d_call: NA; j_call: TRBJ2-7; clone_size: NA; v_call: TRBV7-6; cdr3_nt: TGTGCCAGCAGCTTAAGTGGGGTCGAGCAGTACTTC; cdr3_aa: CASSLSGVEQYF
d_call: NA; j_call: TRBJ1-1; clone_size: few; v_call: TRBV7-2; cdr3_nt: TGTGCCAGCAGCTTATCTACAGGGAACACTGAAGCTTTCTTT; cdr3_aa: CASSLSTGNTEAFF
d_call: NA; j_call: TRBJ1-6; clone_size: NA; v_call: TRBV7-9; cdr3_nt: TGTGCCAGCAGCTCCTCCGGGGATAATAATTCACCCCTCCACTTT; cdr3_aa: CASSSSGDNNSPLHF
d_call: NA; j_call: TRBJ1-6; clone_size: once; v_call: TRBV4-2; cdr3_nt: TGTGCCAGCAGCCAAGCGGGACACTATAATTCACCCCTCCACTTT; cdr3_aa: CASSQAGHYNSPLHF
d_call: TRBD1; j_call: TRBJ1-2; clone_size: NA; v_call: TRBV7-2; cdr3_nt: TGTGCCAGCAGCCCCGGACAGGGGGGAACATATGGCTACACCTTC; cdr3_aa: CASSPGQGGTYGYTF
d_call: NA; j_call: TRBJ2-3; clone_size: NA; v_call: TRBV27; cdr3_nt: TGTGCCAGCAGTTTAGGCTCCCTCACAGATACGCAGTATTTT; cdr3_aa: CASSLGSLTDTQYF
d_call: NA; j_call: TRBJ1-2; clone_size: NA; v_call: TRBV20-1; cdr3_nt: TGCAGTGCTAACGACGTTCGACAGGATAACTATGGCTACACCTTC; cdr3_aa: CSANDVRQDNYGYTF
d_call: NA; j_call: TRBJ1-1; clone_size: many; v_call: TRBV11-2; cdr3_nt: TGTGCCAGCAGCTCCTTACAGGGTCGCACTGAAGCTTTCTTT; cdr3_aa: CASSSLQGRTEAFF
d_call: NA; j_call: TRBJ2-2; clone_size: few; v_call: TRBV7-3; cdr3_nt: TGTGCCAGCAGCCCCTACCTGGGGGGAACCGGGGAGCTGTTTTTT; cdr3_aa: CASSPYLGGTGELFF
d_call: TRBD2; j_call: TRBJ2-7; clone_size: NA; v_call: TRBV3-1; cdr3_nt: TGTGCCAGCAGCCAGGAGACTAGCGGGGGGCGCACCTACGAGCAGTACTTC; cdr3_aa: CASSQETSGGRTYEQYF
d_call: TRBD1; j_call: TRBJ1-1; clone_size: few; v_call: TRBV4-2; cdr3_nt: TGTGCCAGCAGCCAAGATCTAGGGGACAGGGAAGGTGAAGCTTTCTTT; cdr3_aa: CASSQDLGDREGEAFF
d_call: NA; j_call: TRBJ2-3; clone_size: NA; v_call: TRBV20-1; cdr3_nt: TGCAGTGCGCAGGACCCGACAGGCACAGATACGCAGTATTTT; cdr3_aa: CSAQDPTGTDTQYF
d_call: NA; j_call: TRBJ1-6; clone_size: few; v_call: TRBV5-1; cdr3_nt: TGCGCCAGCAGCTTGGAATCGGGGTCAAGGCGTTCACCCCTCCACTTT; cdr3_aa: CASSLESGSRRSPLHF
d_call: TRBD2; j_call: TRBJ2-1; clone_size: once; v_call: TRBV5-1; cdr3_nt: TGCGCCAGCAGTCCGGGGGAGGGATTGTTCTACAATGAGCAGTTCTTC; cdr3_aa: CASSPGEGLFYNEQFF
d_call: NA; j_call: TRBJ1-6; clone_size: NA; v_call: TRBV4-3; cdr3_nt: TGCGCCAGCAGCCTTCAAGGTAGAGGGTCCCTCCACTTT; cdr3_aa: CASSLQGRGSLHF
d_call: NA; j_call: TRBJ2-1; clone_size: few; v_call: TRBV20-1; cdr3_nt: TGCAGTGCTAGTGGGGGTTACGTCGGCGATGAGCAGTTCTTC; cdr3_aa: CSASGGYVGDEQFF
d_call: NA; j_call: TRBJ1-1; clone_size: NA; v_call: TRBV12-3/TRBV12-4; cdr3_nt: TGTGCCAGCAGTTTCCGGACGAGTAACACTGAAGCTTTCTTT; cdr3_aa: CASSFRTSNTEAFF
d_call: TRBD1; j_call: TRBJ2-7; clone_size: many; v_call: TRBV5-1; cdr3_nt: TGCGCCAGCAGCGGCGGACAGGGGGCCTATTCCTACGAGCAGTACTTC; cdr3_aa: CASSGGQGAYSYEQYF